Listed below are T cell receptor beta chains from one sample, sequenced in a study. TCRdb re-called the RT-PCR reads through MiXCR, storing one row per CDR3 protein. The sample holds hundreds of thousands of distinct CDR3 sequences, 14% seen once. What was sequenced was memory CD4+ T cells from blood. The receptors stem from a female donor in good health, serving as a healthy control. CDR3s include the opening cysteine and the closing phenylalanine or tryptophan. Fields, in order: V gene, J gene, D gene, clone size, CDR3 DNA, CDR3 protein. The D gene is left open where the match is weak. Size tells how often a clone was seen (once, few, many) or the class of an expanded clone, and some rows leave it out.

v_call: TRBV6-5; j_call: TRBJ2-1; d_call: TRBD2; clone_size: NA; cdr3_nt: TGTGCCAGCAGCATATTCGGTTCACTAGCGGGGACGAACAATGAGCAGTTCTTC; cdr3_aa: CASSIFGSLAGTNNEQFF
v_call: TRBV15; j_call: TRBJ2-7; d_call: NA; clone_size: few; cdr3_nt: TGTGCCACCAGCAGAGATCCAGGGTCAATCGAGCAGTACTTC; cdr3_aa: CATSRDPGSIEQYF
v_call: TRBV6-2/TRBV6-3; j_call: TRBJ1-6; d_call: NA; clone_size: NA; cdr3_nt: TGTGCCAGCAGTTACGGGCCGCAACTCCACTTT; cdr3_aa: CASSYGPQLHF
v_call: TRBV18; j_call: TRBJ2-5; d_call: NA; clone_size: once; cdr3_nt: TGTGCCAGCTCACCAATCACCGCGGGGGAGACCCAGTACTTC; cdr3_aa: CASSPITAGETQYF
v_call: TRBV5-1; j_call: TRBJ2-1; d_call: TRBD1; clone_size: many; cdr3_nt: TGCGCCAGCAGACCCTCCGGGACAGAGATCCATGAGCAGTTCTTC; cdr3_aa: CASRPSGTEIHEQFF
v_call: TRBV14; j_call: TRBJ1-2; d_call: TRBD1; clone_size: NA; cdr3_nt: TGTGCCAGCAGCCAGGACAGGGAGGTTGGCTACACCTTC; cdr3_aa: CASSQDREVGYTF
v_call: TRBV5-1; j_call: TRBJ2-3; d_call: NA; clone_size: NA; cdr3_nt: TGCGCCAGCAGCTTACAGGGTCAAACTAGCACAGATACGCAGTATTTT; cdr3_aa: CASSLQGQTSTDTQYF
v_call: TRBV7-2; j_call: TRBJ1-2; d_call: TRBD1; clone_size: NA; cdr3_nt: TGTGCCAGCACCACCTCACCCGGGACAGGGTTAGATGGCTACACCTTC; cdr3_aa: CASTTSPGTGLDGYTF
v_call: TRBV12-3/TRBV12-4; j_call: TRBJ1-2; d_call: NA; clone_size: NA; cdr3_nt: TGTGCCAGCAGAAGGGGCGGGGCTCCTAACTATGGCTACACCTTC; cdr3_aa: CASRRGGAPNYGYTF
v_call: TRBV27; j_call: TRBJ1-3; d_call: TRBD1; clone_size: few; cdr3_nt: TGTGCCAGCAGGCCGACAGGGCATCGAAACACCATATATTTT; cdr3_aa: CASRPTGHRNTIYF
v_call: TRBV6-5; j_call: TRBJ1-6; d_call: TRBD1; clone_size: NA; cdr3_nt: TGTGCCACCGCGATCACCGGGACAGGGGGAAATTCACCCCTCCACTTT; cdr3_aa: CATAITGTGGNSPLHF
v_call: TRBV11-2; j_call: TRBJ2-3; d_call: NA; clone_size: few; cdr3_nt: TGTGCCAGCAGCTTAGCTACCAGCTTGGCAGATACGCAGTATTTT; cdr3_aa: CASSLATSLADTQYF
v_call: TRBV3-1; j_call: TRBJ1-1; d_call: NA; clone_size: NA; cdr3_nt: TGTGCCAGCAGCCACTCGTCCGGGGTCGGAACTGAAGCTTTCTTT; cdr3_aa: CASSHSSGVGTEAFF
v_call: TRBV7-8; j_call: TRBJ2-3; d_call: TRBD2; clone_size: NA; cdr3_nt: TGTGCCAGCAGCTCCGGACTAGCGGGGACCGCAGATACGCAGTATTTT; cdr3_aa: CASSSGLAGTADTQYF
v_call: TRBV6-1; j_call: TRBJ1-2; d_call: TRBD1; clone_size: few; cdr3_nt: TGTGCCAGCAGTACCCGGGACAGGGGGAACTATGGCTACACCTTC; cdr3_aa: CASSTRDRGNYGYTF
v_call: TRBV20-1; j_call: TRBJ2-7; d_call: NA; clone_size: many; cdr3_nt: TGCAGTGCTAGAGGAGGGGGAGACTACGAGCAGTACTTC; cdr3_aa: CSARGGGDYEQYF
v_call: TRBV20-1; j_call: TRBJ2-2; d_call: NA; clone_size: NA; cdr3_nt: TGCAGTGCTATAGCCCCCCGCGGCGCGGGACACACCGGGGAGCTGTTTTTT; cdr3_aa: CSAIAPRGAGHTGELFF
v_call: TRBV19; j_call: TRBJ2-1; d_call: NA; clone_size: NA; cdr3_nt: TGTGCCAGTACCCAGGGGAGGGGGTACAATGAGCAGTTCTTC; cdr3_aa: CASTQGRGYNEQFF
v_call: TRBV10-2; j_call: TRBJ1-5; d_call: NA; clone_size: NA; cdr3_nt: TGCGCCAGCAGTATTGGGTTCTCGGGAGATCAGCCCCAGCATTTT; cdr3_aa: CASSIGFSGDQPQHF
v_call: TRBV6-5; j_call: TRBJ1-3; d_call: NA; clone_size: NA; cdr3_nt: TGTGCCAGCACCATGTCCCCTCGGCACACCATATATTTT; cdr3_aa: CASTMSPRHTIYF
v_call: TRBV6-6; j_call: TRBJ1-3; d_call: NA; clone_size: NA; cdr3_nt: TGTGCCAGCAGTCAAACCGTAGGATCGGGAAACACCATATATTTT; cdr3_aa: CASSQTVGSGNTIYF
v_call: TRBV5-1; j_call: TRBJ1-1; d_call: NA; clone_size: few; cdr3_nt: TGCGCCAGCAGCTTGCGGGAAGAAGGACTAGAAGGAGCTTTCTTT; cdr3_aa: CASSLREEGLEGAFF
v_call: TRBV4-2; j_call: TRBJ2-1; d_call: NA; clone_size: NA; cdr3_nt: TGTGCCAGCAGCCAAGACCCCCGGGCACCCTACAATGAGCAGTTCTTC; cdr3_aa: CASSQDPRAPYNEQFF
v_call: TRBV12-3/TRBV12-4; j_call: TRBJ1-4; d_call: NA; clone_size: few; cdr3_nt: TGTGCCAGCACCCTGAAGGGGGCAACTAATGAAAAACTGTTTTTT; cdr3_aa: CASTLKGATNEKLFF
v_call: TRBV12-3/TRBV12-4; j_call: TRBJ1-1; d_call: NA; clone_size: NA; cdr3_nt: TGTGCCAGCAGTTTAGCGCTTGTCGTGGCCACTGAAGCTTTCTTT; cdr3_aa: CASSLALVVATEAFF
v_call: TRBV30; j_call: TRBJ2-7; d_call: TRBD1; clone_size: few; cdr3_nt: TGTGCCTGCCAGACAGGGGCGGCCTACGAGCAGTACTTC; cdr3_aa: CACQTGAAYEQYF
v_call: TRBV12-3/TRBV12-4; j_call: TRBJ1-1; d_call: NA; clone_size: many; cdr3_nt: TGTGCCAGTTTCGCGTGGGCAAGGGGCACTGAAGCTTTCTTT; cdr3_aa: CASFAWARGTEAFF
v_call: TRBV5-6; j_call: TRBJ1-1; d_call: TRBD1; clone_size: NA; cdr3_nt: TGTGCCAGCAGCTTGGATCGCAGGGGGCACTTGTACACTGAAGCTTTCTTT; cdr3_aa: CASSLDRRGHLYTEAFF
v_call: TRBV10-3; j_call: TRBJ2-5; d_call: NA; clone_size: many; cdr3_nt: TGTGCCGCGCAGGGTCTTTCCGCTGAGACCCAGTACTTC; cdr3_aa: CAAQGLSAETQYF
v_call: TRBV5-8; j_call: TRBJ2-3; d_call: NA; clone_size: NA; cdr3_nt: TGTGCCAGCAGCTTGGTGCAGAATACGGATACGCAGTATTTT; cdr3_aa: CASSLVQNTDTQYF
v_call: TRBV7-2; j_call: TRBJ2-7; d_call: NA; clone_size: many; cdr3_nt: TGTGCCAGCAGCTTAATCGTGTCGGGAGCGTACGAGCAGTACTTC; cdr3_aa: CASSLIVSGAYEQYF
v_call: TRBV9; j_call: TRBJ2-1; d_call: TRBD1; clone_size: few; cdr3_nt: TGTGCCAGCAGCAGTGGGGGACAGATGTACAATGAGCAGTTCTTC; cdr3_aa: CASSSGGQMYNEQFF
v_call: TRBV18; j_call: TRBJ2-3; d_call: TRBD2; clone_size: NA; cdr3_nt: TGTGCCAGCTCCCCACCGGCGGGGGGGCCTGGCACAGATACGCAGTATTTT; cdr3_aa: CASSPPAGGPGTDTQYF
v_call: TRBV4-3; j_call: TRBJ1-4; d_call: NA; clone_size: NA; cdr3_nt: TGCGCCAGCAGCCAAGATAGGGCAGCTAATGAAAAACTGTTTTTT; cdr3_aa: CASSQDRAANEKLFF
v_call: TRBV10-3; j_call: TRBJ2-5; d_call: TRBD2; clone_size: many; cdr3_nt: TGTGCCATCAGTGCGACTAGCGGGAGAGGAGAGACCCAGTACTTC; cdr3_aa: CAISATSGRGETQYF
v_call: TRBV7-2; j_call: TRBJ2-7; d_call: TRBD2; clone_size: NA; cdr3_nt: TGTGCCAGCAGCCATAGCGGGGGGCGCTACGAGCAGTACTTC; cdr3_aa: CASSHSGGRYEQYF
v_call: TRBV5-1; j_call: TRBJ2-2; d_call: NA; clone_size: few; cdr3_nt: TGCGCCAGCAGCTTGCAGATCCGCACCGGGGAGCTGTTTTTT; cdr3_aa: CASSLQIRTGELFF
v_call: TRBV7-2; j_call: TRBJ2-3; d_call: NA; clone_size: many; cdr3_nt: TGTGCCAGCAGCTTAGTGGCAGGGTGGGGCACAGATACGCAGTATTTT; cdr3_aa: CASSLVAGWGTDTQYF
v_call: TRBV24-1; j_call: TRBJ2-2; d_call: NA; clone_size: NA; cdr3_nt: TGTGCCACCAGTGATACGATGGCCCCGAACACCGGGGAGCTGTTTTTT; cdr3_aa: CATSDTMAPNTGELFF
v_call: TRBV24-1; j_call: TRBJ2-2; d_call: NA; clone_size: NA; cdr3_nt: TGTGCCACCAGTGATTTGAGTGAGCGGCGCGGGGAGCTGTTTTTT; cdr3_aa: CATSDLSERRGELFF
v_call: TRBV5-1; j_call: TRBJ2-1; d_call: NA; clone_size: few; cdr3_nt: TGCGCCAGCAGCTTGATAAGCTCCGGATTCAATGAGCAGTTCTTC; cdr3_aa: CASSLISSGFNEQFF
v_call: TRBV21-1; j_call: TRBJ2-2; d_call: NA; clone_size: NA; cdr3_nt: TGTGCCAGCAGCAAAGGGGAGTATTACCCCGGACTAGCGGGCACCGGGGAGCTGTTTTTT; cdr3_aa: CASSKGEYYPGLAGTGELFF
v_call: TRBV28; j_call: TRBJ1-2; d_call: NA; clone_size: NA; cdr3_nt: TGTGCCAGCATAGGGGCTGAGCGAGGGGCCAATGGCTACACCTTC; cdr3_aa: CASIGAERGANGYTF
v_call: TRBV2; j_call: TRBJ2-7; d_call: TRBD1; clone_size: many; cdr3_nt: TGTGCCAGCAGTGCCGGGACAGGGGGCCGCGAGCAGTACTTC; cdr3_aa: CASSAGTGGREQYF
v_call: TRBV19; j_call: TRBJ2-1; d_call: TRBD1; clone_size: few; cdr3_nt: TGTGCCAGTAGTGTAAAATCGACAGGGGGAGTCTTCTACAATGAGCAGTTCTTC; cdr3_aa: CASSVKSTGGVFYNEQFF
v_call: TRBV10-3; j_call: TRBJ1-4; d_call: NA; clone_size: NA; cdr3_nt: TGTGCCACCGGCGGGGGATATAATGAAAAACTGTTTTTT; cdr3_aa: CATGGGYNEKLFF
v_call: TRBV6-5; j_call: TRBJ2-4; d_call: TRBD1; clone_size: few; cdr3_nt: TGTGCCAGCAGTTTCGACGGACAGGGCGGAAACATTCAGTACTTC; cdr3_aa: CASSFDGQGGNIQYF